This T cell receptor (beta chain) was identified during a study of blood T cell repertoires in COVID-19. For the study at large: From T cells, B-cell-depleted T cells, or PBMCs came the material, which was cDNA or gDNA.

The study assigned cohorts using participant-reported clinical history. This table comes from immunoSEQ multiplex PCR, and its TCRdb copy is limited to in-frame clones, with some not included. There are approximately 250,000 clones in the sample; 70% to 90% occur only once, and approximately 4% lies in the top ten. The receptor's source is a woman under 40 with acute COVID-19. The specimen was PBMCs or T cells enriched from blood (not recorded which).

The CDR3 reads CASSSGQPNQPQHF. DNA of the CDR3: TGCGCCAGCAGCTCGGGACAGCCGAATCAGCCCCAGCATTTT. The chain carries TRBV5-1 and TRBJ1-5, with 7 bases lining up with TRBD1. V trimming: 3 bases; J trimming: 4 bases; junction bases outside the gene matches: 4. CDR1 is SGHRS, CDR2 YFSETQ, per germline. CDR3 length equals 14 residues.